This paragraph covers one T cell receptor (beta chain) sequence. Its antigen remains unknown. Unique molecular identifiers featured in how the TCRbeta library was prepared. TCRdb recomputed calls from the PCR reads with MiXCR, one row per CDR3 protein. Here the sample spans 45,000 to 55,000 distinct CDR3 sequences, over 4.5% being singletons. This sample was taken from a study of T-cell reconstitution after alpha-beta-depleted transplantation in children. In germline, CDR1 is MNHEY, CDR2 SVGEGT. The CDR3 is 16 residues long. V lost 7 bases and J lost 6; bases outside the gene matches: 11. Study results and limitations: As was reported, about two months after transplant, alpha-beta T cells came from several hundred expanded graft clones.

The chain carries TRBV6-2 or TRBV6-3 and TRBJ1-5; 11 bases agree with TRBD1. The sequencing used PBMCs, mostly from graft donor cells, collected 60 days after TCRalphabeta/CD19-depleted stem cell transplant. The receptor comes from a female patient aged 2-9 years who had a stem cell transplant for aplastic anemia, so the T cells may come from the graft donor. CDR3 DNA sequence: TGTGCCAGCACGGCACTCGGACAGGGGGCAGGTCAGCCCCAGCATTTT. It specifies CASTALGQGAGQPQHF.